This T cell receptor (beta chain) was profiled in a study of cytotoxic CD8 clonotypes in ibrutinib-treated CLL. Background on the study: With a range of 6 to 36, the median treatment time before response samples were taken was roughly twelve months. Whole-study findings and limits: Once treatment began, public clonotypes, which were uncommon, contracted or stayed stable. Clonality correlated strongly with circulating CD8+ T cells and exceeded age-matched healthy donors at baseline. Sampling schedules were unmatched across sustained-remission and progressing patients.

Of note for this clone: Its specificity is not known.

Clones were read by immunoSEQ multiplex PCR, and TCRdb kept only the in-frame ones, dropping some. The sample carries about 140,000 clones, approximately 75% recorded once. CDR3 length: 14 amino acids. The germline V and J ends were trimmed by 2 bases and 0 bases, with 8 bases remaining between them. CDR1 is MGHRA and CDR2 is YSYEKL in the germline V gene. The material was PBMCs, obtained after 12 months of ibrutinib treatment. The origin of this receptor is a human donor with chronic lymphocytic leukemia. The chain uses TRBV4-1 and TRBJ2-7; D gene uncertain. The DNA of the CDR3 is TGCGCCAGCAGCCAATGGCCTCTCTCCTACGAGCAGTACTTC. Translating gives CASSQWPLSYEQYF.